This T cell receptor beta chain was identified during a study of identical twins (dated by TCRdb to the mid-2010s). Context from the whole study: To test whether fetal clonotypes persist, the study used deep sequencing on TCR alpha and beta repertoires from monozygotic twins, unrelated adults of various ages, and cord blood. To rule out contamination, the twin experiments were replicated at different times with different library preparation protocols.

On this clonotype itself: The antigen it binds to is not known. Qualities for individual bases were not recorded, and no much larger clone is one base off.

Receptor amplification or capture employed 5' RACE. Sequenced on an Illumina HiSeq 2000. A universal primer binding site was introduced by template switching, and a unique molecular identifier was present in the final cDNA, enabling accurate counting of TCR cDNA molecules. Specific primers in the conserved constant-segment region were used to synthesize first-strand cDNA for TCR alpha and beta chains. To control for contamination, every cDNA library carried two barcodes: a SMART-Mk sample barcode plus Illumina barcodes. TruSeq adapter sequences, together with Illumina sample barcodes, were added in two successive PCR steps. Sequencing of the TCR alpha and beta cDNA libraries was done on the Illumina HiSeq platform using custom primers. Per the original workflow: MiGEC processed the raw reads to extract unique molecular identifiers, while MiXCR was used to determine the CDR3 positions. For each individual, recombination models were inferred using an EM algorithm with the repgenHMM and IGoR tools. Shared clonotypes were analyzed with the tcR package in R, and sharing was normalized by the product of cloneset sizes. Out-of-frame nonproductive sequences were analyzed to study raw recombination free of thymic and clonal selection effects. TCRdb reprocessed the public reads (quality trimming at Q25 with fastp, clone calling with MiXCR) and kept in-frame beta chains. Each record represents a unique CDR3 protein, reported with the most common genes and DNA among its rows. These V and J calls rely on TCRdb rather than the paper's analysis. The sample has about 1.7 million distinct CDR3 sequences on record, around 29% of them singletons. The ten largest clonotypes hold 0.25% to 0.3% of the sample.

All donors were healthy Caucasians. The CDR3 holds 18 amino acids from the cysteine to the phenylalanine. The only DNA kept is the CDR3, 54 bases in frame from the first base. After removal of 0 bases from V and 6 bases from J, the junction retains 13 bases not matched to a gene. The germline V gene yields MNHEY for CDR1 and SVGAGI for CDR2. What the authors observed across the whole study: Compared with coincidental sharing between unrelated individuals, out-of-frame TCR alpha sequences shared between twins showed an excess of sequences with low generation probability. In monozygotic twins, out-of-frame TCR alpha sharing was systematically underestimated by recombination models, although the models agreed with sharing between unrelated individuals. Because the same donors could not be followed over many years, conclusions were based on cross-sectional statistical analysis. Zero-insertion analyses could be partly confounded by invariant T cells such as MAIT and iNKT, though diverse VJ usage argued against such confounding for most clonotypes. Fewer insertions were carried by abundant cord blood beta clonotypes; a weaker similar trend was observed in young adult naive repertoires, while no such trend was observed in memory repertoires. Excess twin sharing in beta out-of-frame sequences was weaker because fewer shared sequences lowered the signal-to-noise ratio.

Sequenced material: cord blood. In this chain, TRBV6-5 is recombined with TRBJ2-3; TRBD1 aligns with 9 central bases. The receptor's source is a newborn girl in good health. The nucleotide sequence reads as follows: TGTGCCAGCAGTTACTCGATGGCCGGGACAGGGAGGGACGATACGCAGTATTTT. It specifies CASSYSMAGTGRDDTQYF.